These 17 T cell receptor beta chains originate from one sample sequenced in a study of monozygotic twins with inflammatory bowel disease. TCRdb processed the 5' RACE reads again and assigns one entry to each CDR3 protein, with no DNA. This listing includes approximately 400,000 distinct CDR3 sequences. The sequenced material came from blood. These receptors all stem from a human donor with ulcerative colitis or Crohn's disease, or a healthy co-twin of an affected twin (not recorded which).

The chain employs TRBV12-3 or TRBV12-4 and TRBJ2-2; TCRdb reports TRBD2, a call that lacks DNA to check it against. This CDR3 region has 16 residues. This CDR3 reads CASSLSGRWGTGELFF.

The chain joins TRBV7-2 to TRBJ1-2. Germline lookup yields CDR1 SGHTA and CDR2 FQGNSA. The CDR3 has 14 amino acids. The CDR3 spells CASSLLARNYGYTF.

This chain joins TRBV12-3 or TRBV12-4 and TRBJ1-2; lacking DNA, the TRBD1 call made by TCRdb goes unchecked. The CDR3 consists of 14 residues. The CDR3 reads CASTATGDGYGYTF.

The gene calls are TRBV15 and TRBJ2-5; TCRdb's D call of TRBD1 is untestable without DNA. The CDR3 length is 15 residues. Germline lookup yields CDR1 LNHNV and CDR2 YYDKDF (reference sequence). CDR3 sequence: CATSGHHGGQETQYF.

The chain uses TRBV20-1 and TRBJ1-4; TCRdb designates TRBD1, a call that cannot be tested without DNA. Per the germline V gene, CDR1 is DFQATT and CDR2 is SNEGSKA (reference sequence). This CDR3 spans 14 amino acids. The CDR3 here is CSAPHRFRGEKLFF.

The gene calls are TRBV20-1 and TRBJ2-7; TCRdb designates TRBD1, a call that cannot be tested without DNA. Germline CDR1 reads DFQATT; CDR2 reads SNEGSKA (reference sequence). This CDR3 has 14 residues. The CDR3 sequence: CSARHRDRGYEQYF.

V is TRBV4-3 and J is TRBJ2-2; no DNA is available, so the TRBD1 call from TCRdb remains unchecked. CDR1 and CDR2 from the germline V gene are LGHNA and YSLEER. The CDR3 totals 14 residues. The chain's CDR3 is CASTDRGGTGELFF.

This chain links TRBV12-3 or TRBV12-4 with TRBJ1-5; TCRdb picks TRBD1, but there is no DNA to check that call. CDR3 length: 16 amino acids. This chain's CDR3 is CASSPPGTGGWQPQHF.

The chain is built from TRBV5-1 and TRBJ2-1. The CDR3 is 15 amino acids. Germline CDR1 reads SGHRS; CDR2 reads YFSETQ. This CDR3 is CASSLGQPGHNEQFF.

The chain joins TRBV4-1 to TRBJ2-7; TCRdb calls TRBD2, which cannot be checked without DNA. The CDR3 contains 18 residues. The V gene's germline CDR1 is MGHRA and CDR2 YSYEKL. CDR3 loop: CASSQEPPLAGYSYEQYF.

The rearrangement joins TRBV5-1 to TRBJ2-3; the TRBD1 assignment by TCRdb is unverifiable without DNA. This CDR3 is built from 13 residues. Germline V CDR1 and CDR2: SGHRS, YFSETQ. CDR3 sequence: CAGKEGVGDTQYF.

The chain uses TRBV11-1 and TRBJ2-7. This CDR3 region has 13 residues. Germline values: CDR1 SGHAT, CDR2 FQDESV (reference sequence). CDR3 loop: CASSYYQTYEQYF. Based on the CDR3 plus reference TRBV11-1 and TRBJ2-7, the full variable domain is EAEVAQSPRYKITEKSQAVAFWCDPISGHATLYWYRQILGQGPELLVQFQDESVVDDSQLPKDRFSAERLKGVDSTLKIQPAELGDSAMYLCASSYYQTYEQYFGPGTRLTVT.

The J gene is TRBJ1-5, the V gene TRBV5-1; TCRdb designates TRBD1, a call that cannot be tested without DNA. The CDR3 runs to 15 residues. Germline V gene data show CDR1 as SGHRS and CDR2 as YFSETQ. The CDR3 spells CASSLGGGVNQPQHF.

This chain links TRBV28 with TRBJ2-7; TCRdb's D call, TRBD2, is unchecked because there is no DNA. Germline loops: CDR1 MDHEN, CDR2 SYDVKM. This CDR3 region has 13 residues. CDR3 amino acids: CASSLKLAGEQYF.

V is TRBV14 and J is TRBJ2-1; the TRBD1 assignment by TCRdb is unverifiable without DNA. This CDR3 is 15 amino acids long. The germline CDR1 and CDR2 sequences are SGHDN and FVKESK. This CDR3 reads CASSQGPRERGKQFF.

The chain combines TRBV29-1 with TRBJ1-1. The germline CDR1 and CDR2 sequences are SQVTM and ANQGSEA. The CDR3 sequence is 11 residues long. The CDR3 is CSVERTTEAFF.

This chain links TRBV9 with TRBJ2-2. CDR3 size: 20 residues. The germline V gene has CDR1 SGDLS and CDR2 YYNGEE. The CDR3 sequence is CASSPRSMKGPASTAGELFF.